Listed here are 5 T cell receptor beta chains from one sample, sequenced in a study of T cell responses to AZD1222 COVID-19 vaccine. Assay: immunoSEQ multiplex PCR; the TCRdb copy retains only in-frame clones and omits some. The sample contains 150,000 to 200,000 clones, about 87% of which appear only once. Sequencing used peripheral blood, obtained on day 0 of MenACWY control vaccination. Source of these receptors: an adult in good health.

The J gene is TRBJ1-4, the V gene TRBV2; possibly TRBD1 for D (6 bases). Germline V gene sequence: CDR1 SNHLY, CDR2 FYNNEI. The germline V and J ends were trimmed by 2 bases and 7 bases, with 11 bases remaining between them. The CDR3 is made up of 14 amino acids. The CDR3 DNA follows: TGTGCCAGCAGTGAACAGGGGATAGGTGAAAAACTGTTTTTT. It translates to CASSEQGIGEKLFF.

V and J are TRBV6-2 or TRBV6-3 and TRBJ2-3, with TRBD1 identical over 9 bases. The CDR3 length is 15 residues. Trimming took 5 bases from V and 2 from J; bases not matched to a gene: 5. CDR1 MNHEY and CDR2 SVGEGT come from the germline V gene. DNA for the CDR3: TGTGCCAGCAGTAACCGGGACAGGGTCACAGATACGCAGTATTTT. Translated, it gives CASSNRDRVTDTQYF.

This chain links TRBV5-1 with TRBJ1-3; 8 nucleotides align to TRBD1. Trimming took 0 bases from V and 4 from J; bases not matched to a gene: 12. The CDR3 sequence is 18 residues long. Germline V gives CDR1 SGHRS, CDR2 YFSETQ. The DNA for the CDR3 is TGCGCCAGCAGCTTGGAGAGAGGACAGGGAGGACACGGAAACACCATATATTTT. Amino acids: CASSLERGQGGHGNTIYF. Together with reference TRBV5-1 and TRBJ1-3, the CDR3 gives the full variable domain: KAGVTQTPRYLIKTRGQQVTLSCSPISGHRSVSWYQQTPGQGLQFLFEYFSETQRNKGNFPGRFSGRQFSNSRSEMNVSTLELGDSALYLCASSLERGQGGHGNTIYFGEGSWLTVV.

The gene calls are TRBV29-1 and TRBJ2-3; D possibly corresponds to TRBD1 (7 bases). Germline V gives CDR1 SQVTM, CDR2 ANQGSEA. This CDR3 spans 16 amino acids. Trimming removed 3 bases from V and 0 bases from J, with 16 bases in between. CDR3: CSVESRGVGSTDTQYF. CDR3 nucleotide sequence: TGCAGCGTTGAGAGCAGGGGGGTAGGGAGCACAGATACGCAGTATTTT.

This clone was detected once. This sequence joins TRBV5-4 and TRBJ1-3; D gene ambiguous. The ends were cut back, 4 bases at V and 0 bases at J, with 5 bases in the middle. The CDR3 spans 13 residues. Germline loops: CDR1 SGHNT, CDR2 YYREEE (reference sequence). The CDR3 sequence is CASSGNSGNTIYF. Written as DNA, the CDR3 is TGTGCCAGCAGCGGAAACTCTGGAAACACCATATATTTT.